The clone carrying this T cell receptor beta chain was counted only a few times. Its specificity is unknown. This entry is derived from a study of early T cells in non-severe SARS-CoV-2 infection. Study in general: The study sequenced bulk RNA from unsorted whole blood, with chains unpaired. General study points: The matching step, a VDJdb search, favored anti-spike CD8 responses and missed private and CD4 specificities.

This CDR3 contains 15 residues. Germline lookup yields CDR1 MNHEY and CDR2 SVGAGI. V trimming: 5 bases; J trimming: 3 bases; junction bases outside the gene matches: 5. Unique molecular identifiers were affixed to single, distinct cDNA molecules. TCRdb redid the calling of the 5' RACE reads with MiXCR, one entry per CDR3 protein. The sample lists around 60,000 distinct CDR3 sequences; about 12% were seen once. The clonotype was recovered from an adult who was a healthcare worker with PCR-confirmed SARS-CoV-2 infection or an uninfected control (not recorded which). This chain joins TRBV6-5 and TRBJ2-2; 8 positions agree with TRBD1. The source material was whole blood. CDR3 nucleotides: TGTGCCAGCAGTCCCGGACAGGGAGACACCGGGGAGCTGTTTTTT. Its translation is CASSPGQGDTGELFF.